The 9 T cell receptor beta chains listed next were all sequenced from one sample in a study of siplizumab effects on memory and regulatory T cells. The data were produced by immunoSEQ multiplex PCR, yet TCRdb's version contains in-frame clones alone and is incomplete. The data contain some 100,000 clones, around 97% of them seen just once; the ten biggest clones take up around 0.03%. The sample taken for sequencing was naive CD4+ T cells sorted from blood. The origin of the receptors is a human donor in good health.

This chain connects TRBV11-2 to TRBJ2-7, with D possibly matching TRBD1 (5 bases). The CDR3 is 15 residues long. Germline CDR1 is SGHAT and CDR2 is FQNNGV. Trimming cost V 5 bases and J 2 bases, with 16 bases left between them. The CDR3 region is CASSPVSGITYEQYF. Written as DNA, the CDR3 is TGTGCCAGCAGCCCCGTGTCAGGGATCACCTACGAGCAGTACTTC.

This chain connects TRBV19 to TRBJ1-6; D might be TRBD1 (6 bases). Trimming shortened V by 5 bases and J by 0 bases, and 11 bases separated the two germline ends. The CDR3 has 16 amino acids. CDR1 is LNHDA, CDR2 SQIVND, per germline (reference sequence). In DNA form, the CDR3 reads TGTGCCAGTAGTCCCTTGGACAGCTCCTATAATTCACCCCTCCACTTT. Protein: CASSPLDSSYNSPLHF. Supplemented by reference TRBV19 and TRBJ1-6, the full variable domain reads DGGITQSPKYLFRKEGQNVTLSCEQNLNHDAMYWYRQDPGQGLRLIYYSQIVNDFQKGDIAEGYSVSREKKESFPLTVTSAQKNPTAFYLCASSPLDSSYNSPLHFGNGTRLTVT.

The J gene is TRBJ2-5, the V gene TRBV5-4; D is perhaps TRBD2 (6 bases). CDR3 length: 13 residues. The V end lost 7 bases, the J end lost 5 bases, and 15 bases lay between the germline ends. The V gene's germline CDR1 is SGHNT and CDR2 YYREEE (reference sequence). CDR3 DNA sequence: TGTGCCAGCGGGGACTTGGGTTGGGAGACCCAGTACTTC. As protein: CASGDLGWETQYF.

V is TRBV5-4 and J is TRBJ2-2, with a weak D call TRBD1 (5 bases). Germline V gives CDR1 SGHNT, CDR2 YYREEE (reference sequence). With 4 bases removed from V and 7 bases from J, the gap between germline ends came to 17 bases. There are 15 residues in the CDR3. CDR3 region: CASSREGARIGELFF. The DNA of the CDR3 is TGTGCCAGCAGCCGAGAAGGGGCGCGTATCGGGGAGCTGTTTTTT.

The V gene is TRBV28, the J gene TRBJ2-6; D is ambiguous. The CDR3 contains 12 residues. CDR1 is MDHEN, CDR2 SYDVKM, per germline. V lost 7 bases and J lost 0, with 1 base in between. CDR3 region: CASNSGANVLTF. CDR3 bases: TGTGCCAGCAACTCTGGGGCCAACGTCCTGACTTTC.

The rearrangement joins TRBV6-5 to TRBJ1-2; D remains unclear. This CDR3 spans 15 amino acids. Germline lookup yields CDR1 MNHEY and CDR2 SVGAGI. Trimming removed 2 bases from V and 7 bases from J, with 17 bases in between. The CDR3 here is CASSYVGVKEAGYTF. Here the CDR3 DNA reads TGTGCCAGCAGTTACGTCGGGGTAAAGGAGGCTGGCTACACCTTC.

Concerning this clone itself: The sample contains more than one DNA sequence encoding this CDR3. The CDR3 DNA follows: TGCGCCAGCAGCATCGGGACTAGGATCGCGGGGGAGCTGTTTTTT. Amino acids: CASSIGTRIAGELFF. The chain recombines TRBV4-3 with TRBJ2-2; 8 bases are a match to TRBD2. Germline CDR1 LGHNA, CDR2 YSLEER. Unmatched junction bases numbered 10, after V lost 5 bases and J lost 8 bases. The CDR3 consists of 15 residues.

This chain uses TRBV18 with TRBJ1-1; D unresolved. CDR3 length equals 14 residues. Per the germline V gene, CDR1 is KGHSH and CDR2 is LQKENI. Trimming removed 3 bases at V and 0 bases at J, with 8 bases between. The CDR3 DNA follows: TGTGCCAGCTCACCGAACCCTTTGAACACTGAAGCTTTCTTT. Amino acid sequence: CASSPNPLNTEAFF.

This chain connects TRBV7-2 to TRBJ2-7; the D gene is possibly TRBD1 (5 bases). The CDR3 has 17 amino acids. V lost 3 bases and J lost 0, with 18 bases in between. In germline, CDR1 is SGHTA, CDR2 FQGNSA. The CDR3 region has the DNA TGTGCCAGCAGCTTTGAGTTGACAGATCCGTCCTCCTACGAGCAGTACTTC. Residues: CASSFELTDPSSYEQYF.